Detailed here is one T cell receptor (beta chain). This sample was taken from a study of identical twins. This CDR3 contains 15 residues. The V gene's germline CDR1 is PRHDT and CDR2 FYEKMQ (reference sequence). With V trimmed by 4 bases and J by 2 bases, 6 bases remained unmatched. TCRdb analysed the 5' RACE reads with MiXCR anew, one entry per CDR3 protein. Found here are 500,000 to 600,000 distinct CDR3 sequences, about 20% of them singletons; the top ten hold about 0.91%. The same sample was also studied in work on T cells expressing NK-cell markers. That report notes: These clonotypes, the leaders elsewhere, also led the CD3+CD56-NKG2C+ fraction in four donors.

The chain has TRBV13 and TRBJ2-7; 9 bases match TRBD1. The sequencing input was CD4+ T cells sorted from blood. The receptor was isolated from a woman between 18 and 29 years old in good health. Here the CDR3 DNA reads TGTGCCAGCAGCTCGCGGGGGACAGGGACCTACGAGCAGTACTTC. Protein sequence: CASSSRGTGTYEQYF. The entire variable domain, with the rest obtained from reference TRBV13 and TRBJ2-7, is as follows: AAGVIQSPRHLIKEKRETATLKCYPIPRHDTVYWYQQGPGQDPQFLISFYEKMQSDKGSIPDRFSAQQFSDYHSELNMSSLELGDSALYFCASSSRGTGTYEQYFGPGTRLTVT.